One and the same sample provided the 11 T cell receptor beta chains below, sequenced in a study of early T cells in non-severe SARS-CoV-2 infection. TCRdb used MiXCR to reprocess the 5' RACE reads, holding one entry per CDR3 protein. The sample lists about 46,000 distinct CDR3 sequences, more than 4.5% occurring once. The starting material was whole blood, obtained at baseline. The receptor source for this set is an adult who was a healthcare worker with PCR-confirmed SARS-CoV-2 infection or an uninfected control (not recorded which).

There are many counts of this clonotype. This chain connects TRBV9 to TRBJ1-3; D is undetermined. V was clipped by 6 bases and J by 6 bases, with 16 bases between them. The CDR3 spans 14 residues. Germline CDR1 is SGDLS and CDR2 is YYNGEE. CDR3 amino acids: CASTLPESENTIYF. DNA of the CDR3: TGTGCCAGCACTTTACCCGAGTCGGAAAACACCATATATTTT.

In its sample, this clonotype was seen many times. J is TRBJ2-2 and V is TRBV6-4, with D unresolved. Trimming left V 6 bases short and J 4 bases short, with 9 bases between. This CDR3 contains 13 residues. Germline V gene data show CDR1 as MRHNA and CDR2 as SNTAGT. The CDR3: CASSQDSTGELFF. The CDR3, as DNA: TGTGCCAGCAGCCAGGATTCCACCGGGGAGCTGTTTTTT.

This clonotype was observed many times. The gene calls are TRBV4-1 and TRBJ2-4, with TRBD2 identical over 8 bases. The trim removed 2 bases at V and 3 bases at J, leaving 9 bases unmatched. Germline CDR1 reads MGHRA; CDR2 reads YSYEKL. The length of the CDR3 is 17 residues. CDR3 sequence reads: CASSQTPTSANKNIQYF. CDR3 nucleotide sequence: TGCGCCAGCAGCCAAACTCCGACTAGCGCGAACAAAAACATTCAGTACTTC.

At least ten counts were recorded for this clonotype. The chain combines TRBV10-2 with TRBJ2-3; 7 bases agree with TRBD1. The J segment lost 9 bases and the V segment lost 6 bases, leaving 6 bases of the junction unmatched. The CDR3 sequence is 12 residues long. CDR1 and CDR2 from the germline V gene are WSHSY and SAAADI. CDR3 nucleotide sequence: TGCGCCAGCAGAGAGGGGGCGAGGACGCAGTATTTT. Translating gives CASREGARTQYF.

This clonotype was seen at least ten times. The CDR3 DNA sequence: TGTGCCAGCAGCTTAGCCCAGGGTGGCAATCAGCCCCAGCATTTT. Protein product: CASSLAQGGNQPQHF. This rearrangement joins TRBV11-2 to TRBJ1-5; D possibly corresponds to TRBD1 (5 bases). This CDR3 is 15 amino acids long. Trimming removed 1 base at V and 2 bases at J, with 9 bases between. Germline loops: CDR1 SGHAT, CDR2 FQNNGV. The full variable domain, completed using reference TRBV11-2 and TRBJ1-5, is EAGVAQSPRYKIIEKRQSVAFWCNPISGHATLYWYQQILGQGPKLLIQFQNNGVVDDSQLPKDRFSAERLKGVDSTLKIQPAKLEDSAVYLCASSLAQGGNQPQHFGDGTRLSIL.

This clonotype was counted ten times or more. CDR3 loop: CASSHPAGTGFDYEQYF. In DNA, the CDR3 is TGTGCCAGCAGCCACCCGGCCGGGACAGGGTTCGACTACGAGCAGTACTTC. The rearrangement uses TRBV11-2 and TRBJ2-7, with 9 positions matching TRBD1. The CDR3 is made up of 17 amino acids. The germline CDR1 and CDR2 sequences are SGHAT and FQNNGV. V shed 5 bases, J shed 3 bases, and the junction held 14 bases outside the gene matches. The whole variable domain, filled in from reference TRBV11-2 and TRBJ2-7, reads EAGVAQSPRYKIIEKRQSVAFWCNPISGHATLYWYQQILGQGPKLLIQFQNNGVVDDSQLPKDRFSAERLKGVDSTLKIQPAKLEDSAVYLCASSHPAGTGFDYEQYFGPGTRLTVT.

This clonotype was seen a handful of times. The chain combines TRBV27 with TRBJ1-5, with TRBD1 matching 7 bases. Germline CDR1 MNHEY, CDR2 SMNVEV (reference sequence). Germline trimming cut 5 bases from V and 3 bases from J; bases unmatched to any gene: 10. The CDR3 runs to 16 residues. CDR3 nucleotides: TGTGCCAGCAGTCAGGGGGGGGCAACCACCAATCAGCCCCAGCATTTT. Its protein is CASSQGGATTNQPQHF.

This clonotype was counted at least ten times. The chain has TRBV30 and TRBJ1-1; D unclear. Per germline, CDR1 GTSNPN and CDR2 SVGIG (reference sequence). Trimming shortened V by 3 bases and J by 1 base, and 9 bases separated the two germline ends. This CDR3 region has 13 residues. The CDR3 DNA is TGTGCCTGGAGGCTACAGTCGAACACTGAAGCTTTCTTT. It specifies CAWRLQSNTEAFF.

The chain joins TRBV12-3 or TRBV12-4 to TRBJ1-1; D uncertain. This CDR3 contains 13 residues. Deletions cut 0 bases from V and 7 bases from J, with 9 bases between. The CDR3 region has the DNA TGTGCCAGCAGTTTAGCAGAGGGTATTGAAGCTTTCTTT. It codes for CASSLAEGIEAFF.

This clonotype was detected many times. V usage is TRBV7-9 and J usage is TRBJ2-1; perhaps D is TRBD1 or TRBD2 (6 bases each). V was shortened by 1 base and J by 7 bases, with 11 bases between the two germline ends. Germline assignment: CDR1 SEHNR and CDR2 FQNEAQ (reference sequence). The CDR3 covers 14 residues. CDR3 residues: CASSLVGGGNEQFF. The CDR3 region has the DNA TGTGCCAGCAGCTTAGTTGGAGGGGGGAATGAGCAGTTCTTC.

This clonotype was picked up many times. This rearrangement joins TRBV6-6 to TRBJ1-4; D not certain. Between the trimmed V and J ends, which lost 4 bases and 3 bases, there was a span of 6 bases. Germline V gives CDR1 MNHNY, CDR2 SVGAGI (reference sequence). The CDR3 has 13 amino acids. The CDR3 region has the DNA TGTGCCAGCAGTTCTAAGGCTAATGAAAAACTGTTTTTT. Translation: CASSSKANEKLFF.